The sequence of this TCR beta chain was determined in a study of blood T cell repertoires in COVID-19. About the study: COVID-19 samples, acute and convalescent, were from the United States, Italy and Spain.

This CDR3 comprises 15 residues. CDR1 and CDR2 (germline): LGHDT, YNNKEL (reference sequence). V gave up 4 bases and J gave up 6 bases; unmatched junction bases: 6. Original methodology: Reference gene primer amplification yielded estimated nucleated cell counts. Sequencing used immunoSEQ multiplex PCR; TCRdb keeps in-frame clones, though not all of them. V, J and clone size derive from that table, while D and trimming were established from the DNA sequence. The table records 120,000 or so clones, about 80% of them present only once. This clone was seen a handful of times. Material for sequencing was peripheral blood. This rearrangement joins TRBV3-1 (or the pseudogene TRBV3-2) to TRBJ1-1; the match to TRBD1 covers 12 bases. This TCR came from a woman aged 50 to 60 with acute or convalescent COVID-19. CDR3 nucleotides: TGTGCCAGCAGCCCGGGACAGGGGGCTGGATCTGAAGCTTTCTTT. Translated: CASSPGQGAGSEAFF.